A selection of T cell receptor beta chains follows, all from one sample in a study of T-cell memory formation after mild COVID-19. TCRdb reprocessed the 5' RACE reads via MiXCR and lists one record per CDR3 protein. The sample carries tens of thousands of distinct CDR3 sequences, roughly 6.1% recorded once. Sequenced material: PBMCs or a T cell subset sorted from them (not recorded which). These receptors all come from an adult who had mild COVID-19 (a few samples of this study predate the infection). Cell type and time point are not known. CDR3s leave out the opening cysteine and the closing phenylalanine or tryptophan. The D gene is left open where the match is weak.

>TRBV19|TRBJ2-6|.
ASSKGSGANVLT
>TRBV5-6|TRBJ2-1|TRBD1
ASRNSLGTGPDNEQF
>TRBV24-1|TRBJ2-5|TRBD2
ATSKVSGAQETQY
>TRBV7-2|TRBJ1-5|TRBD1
ASSLVGTGNSNQPQH
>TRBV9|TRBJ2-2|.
ASSVVSSRGTGELF
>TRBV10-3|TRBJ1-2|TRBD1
AINPTGERYGYT
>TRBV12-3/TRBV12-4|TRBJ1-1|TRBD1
ASSFPGGYSEAF
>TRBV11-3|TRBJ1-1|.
ASIEAAGKNTEAF
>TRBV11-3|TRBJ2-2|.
ASTFLTPLFTSGELF
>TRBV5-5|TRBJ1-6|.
ASSLTGPNSPLH
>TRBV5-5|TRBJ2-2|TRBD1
ASRTTGTGGTGELF
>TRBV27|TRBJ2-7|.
ASRDGPYEQY
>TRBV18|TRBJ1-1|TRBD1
ASSPTGGSGTEAF
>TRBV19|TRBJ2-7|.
ASSTQRGSSEQY
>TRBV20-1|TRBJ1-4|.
SARDRRTTDEKLF
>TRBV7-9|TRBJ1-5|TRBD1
ASSLGTGRQPQH
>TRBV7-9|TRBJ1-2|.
ASSPGQFYGYT
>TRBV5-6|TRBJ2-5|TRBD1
ASSLYSGTEQETQY
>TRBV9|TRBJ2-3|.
ASSVVSTDTQY
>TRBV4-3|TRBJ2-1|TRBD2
ASSQEGSGRYNEQF
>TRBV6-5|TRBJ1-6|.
ASTGTVRTPLH
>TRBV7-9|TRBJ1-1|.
ASSSTEYTEAF
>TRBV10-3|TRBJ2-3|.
ASRLSDTQY
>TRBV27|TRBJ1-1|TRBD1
ASSWGSGQGNMNTEAF
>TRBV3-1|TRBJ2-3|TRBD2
ASSQEGSLAETQY
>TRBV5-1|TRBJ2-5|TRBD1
ASRTRMTGEETQY
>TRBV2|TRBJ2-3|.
ASSEARLDRGTQY
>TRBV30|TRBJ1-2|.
AWMHGGLGGYT
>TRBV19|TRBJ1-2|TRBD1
ASSGTDSNYGYT
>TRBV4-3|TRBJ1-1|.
ASSRSVTVNTEAF
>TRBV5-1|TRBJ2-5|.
ASSLDEAREETQY
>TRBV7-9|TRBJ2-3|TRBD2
ASSTKTSGRRTDTQY
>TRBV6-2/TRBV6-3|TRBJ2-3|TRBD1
ASSSPSDRGLYTDTQY
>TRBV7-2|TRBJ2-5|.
ASSSTGVGETQY
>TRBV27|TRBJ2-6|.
ASRLRYSGANVLT
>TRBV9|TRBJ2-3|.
ASSPMQGTTDTQY